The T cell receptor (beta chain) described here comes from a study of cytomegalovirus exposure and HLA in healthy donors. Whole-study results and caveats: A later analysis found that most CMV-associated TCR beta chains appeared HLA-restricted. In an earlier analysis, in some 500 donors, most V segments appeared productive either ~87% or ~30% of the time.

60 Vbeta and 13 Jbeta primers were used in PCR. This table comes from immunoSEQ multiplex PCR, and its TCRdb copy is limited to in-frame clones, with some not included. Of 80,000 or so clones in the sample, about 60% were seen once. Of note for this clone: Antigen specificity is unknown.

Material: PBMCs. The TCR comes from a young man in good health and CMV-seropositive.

The CDR3 nucleotides are TGTGCCAGCATACCCGGAGCCTATAATTCACCCCTCCACTTT. It encodes CASIPGAYNSPLHF. This chain uses TRBV6-1 with TRBJ1-6; the D is unclear. There are 14 residues in the CDR3. Trimming removed 7 bases at V and 2 bases at J, with 9 bases between. Germline lookup yields CDR1 MNHNS and CDR2 SASEGT.